This is a list of T cell receptor beta chains from one sample in a study of blood T cells in healthy people across ages. MiXCR was run by TCRdb on the 5' RACE reads, yielding one entry per CDR3 protein. The sample shows 800,000 to 950,000 distinct CDR3 sequences, about 34% of them seen only once. Sequenced input: blood. These TCRs come from a man aged 18 to 30 in good health. Each CDR3 is given with its conserved first and last residue. Fields, in order: clone size, J gene, D gene, V gene, CDR3 protein. D genes are given only for firm matches. Clone size, where shown, is once, few, many, or a class for clones that have expanded.

>NA|TRBJ2-1|NA|TRBV19
CASSRDPRQSEQFF
>few|TRBJ1-1|NA|TRBV20-1
CSAKGPAMGTEAFF
>NA|TRBJ1-4|NA|TRBV20-1
CSARVARPLNEKLFF
>few|TRBJ2-1|NA|TRBV4-3
CASSQERSRYNEQFF
>few|TRBJ2-3|NA|TRBV29-1
CSVEVGKSRAQYF
>few|TRBJ2-3|NA|TRBV27
CASSLSPIHTRYF
>NA|TRBJ2-1|NA|TRBV7-2
CASSLSLLGNEQFF
>NA|TRBJ1-1|NA|TRBV20-1
CSASGREATEAFF
>NA|TRBJ1-1|NA|TRBV29-1
CSDGNRDTEAFF
>NA|TRBJ1-1|TRBD1|TRBV5-1
CASSRTGGGMNTEAFF